These T cell receptor beta chains were read from a single sample in a study of blood T cell repertoires in COVID-19. Assay: immunoSEQ multiplex PCR; the TCRdb copy retains only in-frame clones and omits some. The sample contains 160,000 or so clones, more than 70% of which appear only once. The sequencing sample was made of PBMCs or T cells enriched from blood (not recorded which). These receptors were obtained from a man in his forties or fifties who had recovered from COVID-19. Each CDR3 is given with its conserved first and last residue. D genes are given only for firm matches. Clone size is shown for a subset of rows, as once, few, many or a class of expanded clone.

V,D,size,J,DNA,CDR3
TRBV5-1,TRBD1,NA,TRBJ2-7,TGCGCCAGCAGAAGAACGGGACAGGGGAGAACCGAGGGCTACGAGCAGTACTTC,CASRRTGQGRTEGYEQYF
TRBV5-6,TRBD2,NA,TRBJ2-2,TGTGCCAGCAGCCGACGGACTAGCGGGGCCCACACCGGGGAGCTGTTTTTT,CASSRRTSGAHTGELFF
TRBV4-1,NA,NA,TRBJ1-2,TGCGCCAGCAGCCAAGATCCCAGGCCGCTTGGCTACACCTTC,CASSQDPRPLGYTF
TRBV9,TRBD2,NA,TRBJ2-2,TGTGCCAGCAGCGTAGGCGGCGGGGGGGCAACCGGGGAGCTGTTTTTT,CASSVGGGGATGELFF
TRBV10-3,TRBD1,NA,TRBJ2-3,TGTGCCATCAGTGACCCACCGGGACAGGGGAGCACAGATACGCAGTATTTT,CAISDPPGQGSTDTQYF
TRBV7-3,NA,NA,TRBJ1-5,TGTGCCAGCAGCCTTTGGGGAGTACAGCAGCCCCAGCATTTT,CASSLWGVQQPQHF
TRBV5-6,TRBD2,NA,TRBJ2-2,TGTGCCAGCAGCTTGGCGGCTAGCGGGGGGGCCGCCGGGGAGCTGTTTTTT,CASSLAASGGAAGELFF
TRBV29-1,NA,NA,TRBJ1-1,TGCAGCGTTGAAGTAGGGGGGGCTGAAGCTTTCTTT,CSVEVGGAEAFF
TRBV4-1,NA,NA,TRBJ2-5,TGCGCCAGCAGCCAAGGCGGTGGGGCCGAGACCCAGTACTTC,CASSQGGGAETQYF
TRBV27,NA,NA,TRBJ1-5,TGTGCCAGCAGTTTCGTATCGGGGGTCGCGGATCAGCCCCAGCATTTT,CASSFVSGVADQPQHF
TRBV18,NA,NA,TRBJ2-6,TGTGCCAGCTCACTCGCCAGGGATCCTGGGGCCAACGTCCTGACTTTC,CASSLARDPGANVLTF
TRBV5-8,TRBD2,NA,TRBJ2-5,TGTGCCAGCAGCCAAACTAGCGGGGGAGAGACCCAGTACTTC,CASSQTSGGETQYF
TRBV14,NA,NA,TRBJ1-1,TGTGCCAGCAGCCAAGATCCCCGGACTGAAGCTTTCTTT,CASSQDPRTEAFF
TRBV3-1/TRBV3-2,NA,few,TRBJ2-2,TGTGCCAGCAGCCAAGATACGGTTGCCGGGGAGCTGTTTTTT,CASSQDTVAGELFF
TRBV10-3,NA,few,TRBJ2-4,TGTGCCATCAGTGAGGGCGGGGTAAACATTCAGTACTTC,CAISEGGVNIQYF
TRBV6-5,NA,few,TRBJ1-4,TGTGCCAGCAGTTACGCGGGGGGAGGAAAACTGTTTTTT,CASSYAGGGKLFF
TRBV15,TRBD1,NA,TRBJ2-3,TGTGCCACCAGCGGCCGGGACAGGGCTGGAGATACGCAGTATTTT,CATSGRDRAGDTQYF
TRBV2,TRBD1,NA,TRBJ1-2,TGTGCCAGCAGCGCCGACAGGGGAGGCCTCTATGGCTACACCTTC,CASSADRGGLYGYTF
TRBV4-1,TRBD1,few,TRBJ1-2,TGCGCCAGCAGCCAAGGTCGTACAGGGGGCGGCTATGGCTACACCTTC,CASSQGRTGGGYGYTF
TRBV5-6,NA,NA,TRBJ1-4,TGTGCCAGCAGCCCTACACCGGACCAGGGGGAAAAACTGTTTTTT,CASSPTPDQGEKLFF
TRBV6-5,NA,once,TRBJ1-1,TGTGCCAGCAGGTTGACAGGCGCAGAAGCTTTCTTT,CASRLTGAEAFF
TRBV5-1,TRBD2,few,TRBJ2-3,TGCGCCAGCAGCTTGAGGCTAGCGGGAGATACGCAGTATTTT,CASSLRLAGDTQYF
TRBV24-1,NA,NA,TRBJ2-2,TGTGCCACCAGTGATCCAGGGGGGTTTAAGGGTGACACCGGGGAGCTGTTTTTT,CATSDPGGFKGDTGELFF
TRBV5-4,NA,NA,TRBJ2-5,TGTGCCAGCAGCCAATGGCAGGTAGAGACCCAGTACTTC,CASSQWQVETQYF
TRBV13,TRBD1,NA,TRBJ2-3,TGTGCCAGCAGCGCGGCCGGGACAGCCACAGATACGCAGTATTTT,CASSAAGTATDTQYF
TRBV4-1,NA,few,TRBJ1-4,TGCGCCAGCAGCCTCGATCGGCAGGATAATGAAAAACTGTTTTTT,CASSLDRQDNEKLFF
TRBV7-6,TRBD2,NA,TRBJ2-1,TGTGCCAGCAGCCCAGCGGGGGGCCCTTTCAATGAGCAGTTCTTC,CASSPAGGPFNEQFF
TRBV2,TRBD1,few,TRBJ2-3,TGTGCCAGCAGCCCGGGACAGGCTAGCACAGATACGCAGTATTTT,CASSPGQASTDTQYF
TRBV6-5,NA,NA,TRBJ1-2,TGTGCCAGCAGTTATGGGCCCTATGGCTACACCTTC,CASSYGPYGYTF
TRBV10-3,NA,NA,TRBJ1-1,TGTGCCATCAGTGTATTAGGGGGTCTGAACACTGAAGCTTTCTTT,CAISVLGGLNTEAFF
TRBV6-5,TRBD1,once,TRBJ2-5,TGTGCCAGCAGTTACTACAGGGGACAGCAAGAGACCCAGTACTTC,CASSYYRGQQETQYF
TRBV4-1,NA,NA,TRBJ2-5,TGCGCCAGCAGCCAAGCGGGAGATCCACAAGAGACCCAGTACTTC,CASSQAGDPQETQYF
TRBV29-1,TRBD2,NA,TRBJ2-1,TGCAGCGTTGAAGGACTAGCTTCCTACAATGAGCAGTTCTTC,CSVEGLASYNEQFF
TRBV10-1,NA,NA,TRBJ2-1,TGCGCCACCGGAGTTCATGGGGGGTCACTCTCCTACAATGAGCAGTTCTTC,CATGVHGGSLSYNEQFF
TRBV19,NA,NA,TRBJ1-5,TGTGCCAGTAGTATAGAGAAAGGAAACGGGGGCAATCAGCCCCAGCATTTT,CASSIEKGNGGNQPQHF
TRBV7-2,TRBD1,NA,TRBJ2-1,TGTGCCAGCAGCTTAGTCGCAGGGGGCTACTACAATGAGCAGTTCTTC,CASSLVAGGYYNEQFF
TRBV5-1,NA,NA,TRBJ2-7,TGCGCCAGCAGCTTGGAGAGGTGGGACACCTACGAGCAGTACTTC,CASSLERWDTYEQYF
TRBV7-6,NA,NA,TRBJ1-1,TGTGCCAGCAGCTTAGTAGGGGGGAACACTGAAGCTTTCTTT,CASSLVGGNTEAFF
TRBV11-2,NA,NA,TRBJ1-2,TGTGCCAGCAGCTTACGTCGGGGGGACTATGGCTACACCTTC,CASSLRRGDYGYTF
TRBV4-1,NA,NA,TRBJ2-5,TGCGCCAGCAGCCGTTCAAAGGAGTTCAAAGAGACCCAGTACTTC,CASSRSKEFKETQYF
TRBV4-1,NA,NA,TRBJ2-5,TGCGCCAGCAGCCAAGATAGGGACACTAAGACCCAGTACTTC,CASSQDRDTKTQYF
TRBV19,NA,NA,TRBJ2-6,TGTGCCAGTACCGATTTGGGGGGTAACCCGAGCTCTGGGGCCAACGTCCTGACTTTC,CASTDLGGNPSSGANVLTF
TRBV30,NA,NA,TRBJ1-2,TGTGCCTGGAGGAGTGCCGATAACTATGGCTACACCTTC,CAWRSADNYGYTF
TRBV30,NA,NA,TRBJ1-3,TGTGCCTGGGTGGCAGCTGGAAACACCATATATTTT,CAWVAAGNTIYF
TRBV24-1,TRBD2,NA,TRBJ2-3,TGTGCCACCAGTGACTCAGCGGGGGGAGGCCCAGATACGCAGTATTTT,CATSDSAGGGPDTQYF
TRBV6-5,TRBD1,NA,TRBJ2-1,TGTGCCAGCATATCTCGGACAGGGGTCACGAATGAGCAGTTCTTC,CASISRTGVTNEQFF
TRBV6-5,NA,once,TRBJ1-6,TGTGCCAGCAGAGGCCGGGACAAGGTTGGAACCCTCCACTTT,CASRGRDKVGTLHF
TRBV11-2,TRBD1,NA,TRBJ1-2,TGTGCCAGCAGCTTGATCACAGGGGAGAGGAACTATGGCTACACCTTC,CASSLITGERNYGYTF